One and the same sample provided the 10 T cell receptor beta chains below, sequenced in a study of radiation and T cells in renal cell carcinoma. Clones were read by immunoSEQ multiplex PCR, and TCRdb kept only the in-frame ones, dropping some. There are under 200,000 clones in the sample; less than 90% occur only once, and over 9% lies in the top ten. The sample's time point: blood 4 weeks post-SBRT, at nephrectomy. Treatment reported: 15 Gy SBRT to primary tumor, nephrectomy 4 weeks later. Sequencing used blood, obtained from a patient whose treatment included radiotherapy and nephrectomy. Every receptor here comes from a woman aged 45-59 years with renal cell carcinoma.

V is TRBV6-1 and J is TRBJ2-1, with 11 nucleotides matching TRBD2. The junction had 11 bases not matched to a gene; V was cut back by 7 bases and J by 9 bases. The germline CDR1 and CDR2 sequences are MNHNS and SASEGT. CDR3 size: 15 residues. CDR3 amino acids: CASIFSSGGAGEQFF. The CDR3 bases are TGTGCCAGCATTTTCAGTAGCGGGGGGGCCGGTGAGCAGTTCTTC.

The CDR3 protein is CASSWTENTEAFF. The CDR3 bases are TGTGCCAGCTCTTGGACAGAGAACACTGAAGCTTTCTTT. The chain combines TRBV18 with TRBJ1-1, with D possibly TRBD1 on 6 matching bases. The CDR3 extends over 13 amino acids. Trimming removed 6 bases at V and 1 base at J, with 9 bases between. Germline V lookup: CDR1 KGHSH, CDR2 LQKENI.

This clone appeared a single time. The chain links TRBV21-1 to TRBJ2-5; the table's TRBD2 call for D was not verified on the DNA. TRBV21-1 has pseudogene status. The CDR3 extends over 15 amino acids. CDR3 amino acids: CASSLFRTSRETQYF. CDR3 nucleotide sequence: TGTGCCAGCAGCCTTTTTAGGACTAGCCGGGAGACCCAGTACTTC.

The chain has TRBV4-2 and TRBJ2-2; the D is unclear. The V gene's germline CDR1 is LGHNA and CDR2 YNFKEQ. V shed 1 base and J shed 7 bases, with 13 bases lying between them. The CDR3 is 15 amino acids. CDR3 sequence reads: CASSQGGRDGGELFF. The CDR3, as DNA: TGTGCCAGCAGCCAAGGAGGTAGAGACGGCGGGGAGCTGTTTTTT.

This clone was seen just once. V is TRBV11-3 and J is TRBJ1-2; D is perhaps TRBD1 (5 bases). Germline V gene sequence: CDR1 SGHNT, CDR2 YENEEA. Trimming took off 0 bases at V and 9 bases at J, with 23 bases between the two ends. The CDR3 extends over 17 amino acids. The CDR3 region is CASSLELLGSGAGCYTF. The CDR3 bases are TGTGCCAGCAGCTTAGAATTATTAGGCTCCGGGGCGGGTTGCTACACCTTC.

This rearrangement joins TRBV6-1 to TRBJ1-4; 7 bases match TRBD1. The CDR3 consists of 15 residues. Germline V gene lookup returns CDR1 MNHNS and CDR2 SASEGT. V shed 1 base and J 7 bases; nucleotides not matched to a gene: 6. DNA of the CDR3: TGTGCCAGCAGTGAAGGTACAGGGGCGGCTGAAAAACTGTTTTTT. Translated, it gives CASSEGTGAAEKLFF.

This chain links TRBV7-9 with TRBJ1-2, with D maybe TRBD1 (5 bases). The V and J ends lost 3 bases and 4 bases respectively, with 12 bases between them. Germline CDR1 SEHNR, CDR2 FQNEAQ (reference sequence). The CDR3 consists of 14 residues. CDR3 coding DNA: TGTGCCAGCAGCTTCCTGACAGCCTCCTATGGCTACACCTTC. Encoded protein: CASSFLTASYGYTF.

This chain links TRBV7-6 with TRBJ1-4, with D perhaps matching TRBD1 (5 bases). The CDR3 is made up of 15 amino acids. The V gene's germline CDR1 is SGHVS and CDR2 FNYEAQ. Trimming pared 5 bases from V and 1 base from J, leaving 11 bases between. The CDR3 DNA reads TGTGCCAGCAGCCCAAGTGGGGGAACTAATGAAAAACTGTTTTTT. It translates to CASSPSGGTNEKLFF.

This chain uses TRBV30 with TRBJ2-7; maybe TRBD1 (6 bases). Per germline, CDR1 GTSNPN and CDR2 SVGIG (reference sequence). V was cut by 0 bases and J by 3 bases, with 18 bases left in between. CDR3 length: 16 amino acids. The CDR3 DNA sequence: TGTGCCTGGAGTGTATGGGGGCCCGGGCGGAGCTACGAGCAGTACTTC. Translated, it gives CAWSVWGPGRSYEQYF. Complete variable domain (other parts from reference TRBV30 and TRBJ2-7): SQTIHQWPATLVQPVGSPLSLECTVEGTSNPNLYWYRQAAGRGLQLLFYSVGIGQISSEVPQNLSASRPQDRQFILSSKKLLLSDSGFYLCAWSVWGPGRSYEQYFGPGTRLTVT.

The chain combines TRBV5-6 with TRBJ2-3, with a tentative D call TRBD1 (6 bases). With 1 base removed from V and 6 bases from J, the gap between germline ends came to 15 bases. CDR1 SGHDT and CDR2 YYEEEE come from the germline V gene. The CDR3 loop spans 15 amino acids. The CDR3 bases are TGTGCCAGCAGCTTGCAACTAGGGGGTTTGGATACGCAGTATTTT. Protein: CASSLQLGGLDTQYF.